This TCR beta chain was recovered during a study of cytomegalovirus exposure and HLA in healthy donors (dated by TCRdb to the late 2010s). For context, the study as a whole: According to an earlier analysis of several hundred of the donors, roughly 180 million T cells yielded roughly 110 million unique TCR beta sequences and about 280 Gb of sequence data. An early release covering roughly 640 HLA-typed donors comprised approximately 300 gigabases of sequencing data and around 80 million unique TCR sequences. Among the roughly 370 genotyped donors, around 81% belonged to the genetic ancestry cluster associated with self-reported Caucasian donors. The aim of the study was to test whether cataloging public T cell receptors could identify signatures of past pathogen exposure. The T cell repertoires of under 700 subjects were profiled by immunosequencing and related to cytomegalovirus serostatus. Along with the roughly 700-subject first cohort, a separate validation cohort of over a hundred different subjects was used. High-throughput TCR immunosequencing, statistical association of individual TCRs with disease status, and machine learning were combined to predict cytomegalovirus infection status. A later analysis re-analyzed previously published TCR beta repertoires from hundreds of donors and added high-resolution HLA genotyping to study TCR occurrence patterns. The later analysis used no new phenotypic data to find candidate immune exposures, relying instead on TCR beta sequences and their occurrence across donors. In an earlier analysis of 587 of the donors, high-throughput TCR beta sequencing was used to judge whether each TCR beta V gene segment behaved as functional or pseudogenic. Donor age, sex, ethnicity and CMV serostatus were compiled together with the repertoire data. A later genetic analysis took genome-wide SNP genotypes for about 55% of the 666 donors and used that subset as a discovery cohort. Every discovery cohort repertoire had been produced on one sequencing platform. HLA typing included class I and class II loci at four-digit resolution. The number of donors typed differed by locus, with 629-630 for A, B, C, DRB1 and DQB1, around 560 for DQA1, about 610 for DPA1, and around 430 for DPB1. About five DR-DQ haplotypes were handled as single units for association and clustering, since linkage in the cohort was strong. Among under 450 genotyped donors of the cohort, an average of roughly 240,000 unique TCR beta nucleotide sequences were sequenced per donor, about a sixth of them non-productive. The investigation overall reported the following: A few of the identified cytomegalovirus-associated TCR beta chains were confirmed in vitro to be specific for cytomegalovirus antigens. At a false discovery rate of 0.05, a later analysis linked roughly 17,000 TCR beta sequences to specific HLA alleles. A further reported finding was that TCR beta sequences accurately predicted the HLA-A and HLA-B alleles for most subjects in the first cohort. The authors suggested that the approach could potentially be extended to other disease states and immunological phenotypes. An earlier analysis of 450 to 750 of the donors showed that most TCR beta V segments appeared in productive rearrangements either about 87% or about 30% of the time, which broadly matched IMGT annotations. Across donors, most TCR sequences were observed very rarely, whereas some public TCRs were present in many individuals. The presence/absence analyses assumed that sequencing depth was roughly uniform across donors, and that assumption may not be true. Because HLA typing was unavailable for some donors at each locus, only the typed subset was used in association tests. A later analysis found that most CMV-associated TCR beta chains appeared HLA-restricted, with HLA associations seemingly driven largely by CMV exposure. Approximately 18 rarely observed V segments, including chromosome 9 orphons, were excluded from the earlier analysis of several hundred of the donors because counts were too low. In a later genetic analysis, a missense DCLRE1C variant was associated with V-gene and J-gene trimming of TCR beta chains, and the association was replicated in an independent cohort. The study gave a list of over 150 TCR beta chains associated with cytomegalovirus. According to a later analysis, TCR association rates differed among HLA loci, with DRB1 alleles showing the most associated TCRs and HLA-C alleles showing the fewest. In both the original and validation cohorts, the classifier was reported to diagnose cytomegalovirus status with high specificity and sensitivity. This cohort had only TCR beta chains sequenced, and the lack of alpha or paired-chain data limited which features could be detected. Correlated functional status among segregating V segments might be attributable to linkage disequilibrium, but an unknown experimental factor could not be ruled out. The sequencing pipeline was judged likely to have produced a cluster of highly shared sequence variants as a technical artifact. In a later genetic analysis, fewer N-insertions in productive TCRs were reported among donors in an Asian-associated ancestry cluster than the 666-donor mean. Compared with equally common non-associated chains, HLA-associated TCR beta chains in a later analysis were more clonally expanded and had lower generation probabilities. A later analysis reported that several top co-occurrence clusters appeared linked to parvovirus B19, influenza, CMV and Epstein-Barr virus. Because the 87-base-pair reads could not distinguish some IMGT-functional V segments, including TRBV6-2 and TRBV6-3, those segments were excluded. When HLA alleles, especially DR and DQ, strongly co-occurred, TCR associations were difficult to assign to individual alleles. The only immune exposure information available for the cohort was CMV serostatus.

Trimming costs V 1 base and J 5 bases, and their ends lie 11 bases apart. The CDR3 sequence holds 14 residues, the cysteine and phenylalanine included. Only the CDR3 DNA is retained, 42 bases long and in frame from the first base. Sequences SGHAT (CDR1) and FQDESV (CDR2) are obtained from the germline V gene (reference sequence). A word on this clone: Its antigen is still unknown. No much larger clone exists at a distance of one base, and base qualities are not known.

The library was made by the immunoSEQ multiplex PCR assay. The multiplex PCR relied on a mix of 60 forward primers for TCR Vbeta segments and 13 reverse primers for TCR Jbeta segments. The CDR3 region of rearranged TCR beta genes was amplified from genomic DNA with a multiplex PCR assay. On the Illumina HiSeq System, the amplified TCR beta libraries were sequenced as 87-base-pair reads. For the original study's pipeline: Across the roughly 600 repertoires, a later analysis counted 60 million to 90 million unique TCR beta chains, 8.5 million to 12 million of which were shared by at least two donors. A nearest-neighbor algorithm error-corrected the raw reads and collapsed the reads into unique sequences, merging closely related sequences to remove PCR and sequencing errors. Alignment of CDR3 sequences to IMGT reference sequences was used to assign V, D and J gene segments. For a sequence to be retained, a match of at least six nucleotides was required to both a V gene segment and a J gene segment. A rearrangement was called productive if the CDR3 had no stop codons and remained in frame with V and J, and every other rearrangement was called non-productive. Following IMGT convention, CDR3 was defined as the stretch from the second conserved V-encoded cysteine to the conserved J-encoded phenylalanine. In an earlier analysis of around 600 of the donors, sequences lacking an unambiguous match to a single V gene segment were excluded. An earlier analysis of 550 to 650 of the donors classified V segments as functional when productive rearrangements were above 56.7% and as segregating when the standard deviation between donors was above 5%. A statistical classification framework was built to diagnose cytomegalovirus status from the catalog of TCR beta chain sequences. In a later analysis, TCR nucleotide sequences were compared against IMGT/GENE-DB human TR gene sequences so that V and J genes could be assigned. In a later analysis, CDR3 sequences and most-parsimonious VDJ recombination scenarios were assigned using the TCRdist pipeline. A later analysis defined each TCR beta chain by its CDR3 amino acid sequence plus V-gene family, and excluded reads lacking a unique V-gene family. In a later analysis, 500 to 700 highly shared, low-generation-probability nucleotide sequences were removed to address suspected cross-contamination and a sequencing artifact. In a later analysis, a clonal expansion index for each public chain was calculated from normalized within-repertoire ranks of inferred template counts. A later analysis computed generation probabilities with a VDJ recombination model fitted to out-of-frame rearrangements, and checked the results against IGoR. A later analysis scored TCR-TCR, TCR-HLA and TCR-CMV co-occurrence with hypergeometric tests, applying a repertoire-size bias correction to TCR pairs. A later analysis estimated false discovery rates by permuting HLA or CMV assignments 20 times. In a later analysis, co-occurring TCRs were grouped using DBSCAN, with TCRdist sequence similarity added in when clustering inside HLA-allele-positive subsets. Repertoires with fewer than 30,000 or more than 120,000 public chains, plus five repertoires with anomalous nucleotide sharing, were excluded from co-occurrence clustering. The clones in this table, taken by TCRdb from immuneACCESS, are in-frame only. Not every clone is retained; where verified, under half of the shortfall comes from an unresolved V gene, and the cause of the rest is unknown. V, J and clone size were drawn from that table, and D and trimming were deduced from the DNA. The sample profile shows 110,000 to 150,000 clones; 60% to 85% of them were found once. The top ten clones comprise more than 0.85% of the sample.

The cohort comprised around 700 healthy bone marrow donors. Cohort members were all nominally healthy when sampled, although unrecorded immune exposures were likely present. The donor was CMV seronegative and belonged to the group of roughly 330 seronegative cohort members. A peripheral blood sample was collected from each donor, and TCR beta sequencing was performed on peripheral blood mononuclear cells. Genomic DNA extraction from the blood cell samples was performed with the Qiagen DNeasy Blood Extraction Kit. Sequencing was performed on PBMCs. This clonotype was obtained from a man younger than 30 in good health and CMV-seronegative. The chain is assembled from TRBV11-1 and TRBJ1-2; no D segment can be confidently identified. The sequenced DNA: TGTGCCAGCAGCTTAGGAGGGAAGGTGTATGGCTACACCTTC. This gives the protein CASSLGGKVYGYTF.